This T cell receptor beta chain comes out of a study of early T cells in non-severe SARS-CoV-2 infection. Turning to the study itself: Chains were unpaired, as sequencing was done on bulk RNA from unsorted whole blood.

Attachment of unique molecular identifiers to individual cDNA molecules was performed. TCRdb used MiXCR to reprocess the 5' RACE reads, holding one entry per CDR3 protein. The sample has about 21,000 distinct CDR3 sequences, 5% to 6% seen once. In its sample, this clonotype was seen many times. Germline CDR1 and CDR2: SQVTM and ANQGSEA. V was trimmed by 4 bases and J by 3 bases, leaving 10 bases between them. The CDR3 runs to 12 residues. This specimen consisted of whole blood, obtained at baseline. The TCR sequence derives from an adult who was a healthcare worker with PCR-confirmed SARS-CoV-2 infection or an uninfected control (not recorded which). V is TRBV29-1 and J is TRBJ2-7; tentatively, D is TRBD2 (5 bases). The CDR3 sequence is CSVGYGDYEQYF. In nucleotides, the CDR3 is TGCAGCGTTGGATACGGGGACTACGAGCAGTACTTC.